This T cell receptor (beta chain) comes out of a study of vaccination and CD4 T cells after COVID-19. As for treatment: approximately 9-day PBMC culture with coronavirus spike peptide pools or control peptides (ViraFEST assay). CD4+ T lymphocytes from the unexposed donor were collected before the COVID-19 pandemic (2011-2018). This clonotype turned up a few times. Its antigen is unidentified. The Oncomine TCR Beta short-read assay sequenced DNA from cultured CD4+ T cells. Genomic DNA was isolated from CD4+ T cells that had been cultured. TCRdb recomputed calls from the PCR reads with MiXCR, one row per CDR3 protein. The sample carries thousands of distinct CDR3 sequences, about 35% recorded once. The sequenced sample consisted of CD4+ T cells from blood, cultured in vitro. The receptor was derived from a human donor in good health.

The DNA for the CDR3 is TGTGCCAGCAGCCCCGTCGGCGGAGGCACAGATACGCAGTATTTT. Its translation: CASSPVGGGTDTQYF. This chain links TRBV7-9 with TRBJ2-3; no clear D. The V gene lost 5 bases and the J gene lost 1 base, with 13 bases spanning the gap. In germline, CDR1 is SEHNR, CDR2 FQNEAQ (reference sequence). The CDR3 sequence is 15 residues long.